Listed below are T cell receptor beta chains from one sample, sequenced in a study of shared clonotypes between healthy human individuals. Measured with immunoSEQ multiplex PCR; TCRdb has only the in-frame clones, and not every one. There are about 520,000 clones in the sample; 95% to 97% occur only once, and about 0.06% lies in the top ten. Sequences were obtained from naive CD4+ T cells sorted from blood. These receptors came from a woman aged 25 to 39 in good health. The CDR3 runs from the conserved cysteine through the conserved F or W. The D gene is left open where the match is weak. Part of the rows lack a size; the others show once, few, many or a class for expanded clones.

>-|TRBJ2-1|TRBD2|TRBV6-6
TGTGCCAGCAGTTTCCTAGCGGGAGGTGGTAGTGAGCAGTTCTTC
CASSFLAGGGSEQFF
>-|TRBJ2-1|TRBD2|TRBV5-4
TGTGCCAGCAGCTTGGGCGTACTAGCGACGAACAATGAGCAGTTCTTC
CASSLGVLATNNEQFF
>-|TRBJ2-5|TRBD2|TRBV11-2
TGTGCCAGCACTAGCGGGGGACGAGAGACCCAGTACTTC
CASTSGGRETQYF
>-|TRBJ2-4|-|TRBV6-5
TGTGCCAGCAGAGCCCCAAACGTAATGGGTGGTTTGTACTTC
CASRAPNVMGGLYF
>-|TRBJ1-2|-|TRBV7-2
TGTGCCAGCAGCGCAGGGCAGGGCCTTGGCTACACCTTC
CASSAGQGLGYTF
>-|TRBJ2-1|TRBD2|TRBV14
TGTGCCAGCAGCCTATCACTAGCGGGTTTACAGTTCTTC
CASSLSLAGLQFF
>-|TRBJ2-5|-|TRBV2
TGTGCCAGCAGAACAGGGGAGACCCAGTACTTC
CASRTGETQYF
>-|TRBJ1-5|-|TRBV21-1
TGTGCCAGCAGCAACGGGGGACAGGGGCTAGACCAGCCCCAGCATTTT
CASSNGGQGLDQPQHF
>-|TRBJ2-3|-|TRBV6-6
TGTGCCAGCAGTTACGCCGGTACGCGGGGCACAGATACGCAGTATTTT
CASSYAGTRGTDTQYF
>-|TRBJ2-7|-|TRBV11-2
TGTGCCAGCAGTCGCACTTTGACCTACGAGCAGTACTTC
CASSRTLTYEQYF
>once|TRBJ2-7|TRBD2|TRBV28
TGTGCCAGCAGTCTAACGACTAGCGGCTCCTACGAGCAGTACTTC
CASSLTTSGSYEQYF
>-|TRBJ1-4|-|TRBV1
TGCACCAGCAGCCAGGCCTCGGGGGCAGCAACTAATGAAAAACTGTTTTTT
CTSSQASGAATNEKLFF
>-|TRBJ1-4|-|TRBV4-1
TGCGCCAGCAGCCAACTTGGGGGTACAACTAATGAAAAACTGTTTTTT
CASSQLGGTTNEKLFF
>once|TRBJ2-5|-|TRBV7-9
TGTGCCAGCAGCTTGGGTCAAGAGACCCAGTACTTC
CASSLGQETQYF
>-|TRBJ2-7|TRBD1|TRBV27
TGTGCCAGCAGCCCCATCCGGGACAGGGGCAAGGAGCAGTACTTC
CASSPIRDRGKEQYF
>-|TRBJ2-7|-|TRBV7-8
TGTGCCAGCGGGGCAGGCTCCTACGAGCAGTACTTC
CASGAGSYEQYF
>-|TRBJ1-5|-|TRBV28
TGTGCCAGCAGTCCGGGCGGGATAAGCAATCAGCCCCAGCATTTT
CASSPGGISNQPQHF
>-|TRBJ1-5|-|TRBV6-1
TGTGCCAGCAGTGATGGAAGTTATCAGCCCCAGCATTTT
CASSDGSYQPQHF
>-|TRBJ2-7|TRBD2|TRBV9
TGTGCCAGCAGCGTAGCGGCGGGAGGGTCATACGAGCAGTACTTC
CASSVAAGGSYEQYF
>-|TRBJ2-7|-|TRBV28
TGTGCCAGCAGCGGGGCAGCCTCCTACGAGCAGTACTTC
CASSGAASYEQYF
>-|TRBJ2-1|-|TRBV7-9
TGTGCCAGCAGCATGACCGATTACAATGAGCAGTTCTTC
CASSMTDYNEQFF
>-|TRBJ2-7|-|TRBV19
TGTGCCAGTAGTATTGGGGGAAGCTCCTACGAGCAGTACTTC
CASSIGGSSYEQYF
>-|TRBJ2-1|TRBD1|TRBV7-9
TGTGCCAGCAGCGTCGACAGGGGGACGACTGCTGAGCAGTTCTTC
CASSVDRGTTAEQFF
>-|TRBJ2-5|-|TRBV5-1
TGCGCCAGCAGCTTGACAACAGGGTCAGAGACCCAGTACTTC
CASSLTTGSETQYF
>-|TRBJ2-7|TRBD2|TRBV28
TGTGCCAGCAGGACTAGCGTGGGCGAGCAGTACTTC
CASRTSVGEQYF
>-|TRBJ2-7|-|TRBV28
TGTGCCAGCAGTGGTACCGGGACGGGGTCCTACGAGCAGTACTTC
CASSGTGTGSYEQYF
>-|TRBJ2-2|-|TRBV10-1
TGCGCCAGCAGCGCCTTCGCCACCTTGAACACCGGGGAGCTGTTTTTT
CASSAFATLNTGELFF
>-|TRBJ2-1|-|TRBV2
TGTGCCAGCATCTCTAGTGGGTACTACAATGAGCAGTTCTTC
CASISSGYYNEQFF
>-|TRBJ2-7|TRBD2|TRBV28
TGTGCCAGCAGTTCTAGCGGGAGGACACCCTACGAGCAGTACTTC
CASSSSGRTPYEQYF